This TCR beta chain was retrieved from a study of response to subunit inactivated influenza vaccine (dated by TCRdb to 2016 to 2019). Study-wide context: To follow how T cells responded to a trivalent subunit inactivated influenza vaccine, the researchers relied on deep quantitative profiling of the T cell receptor repertoire.

On the study overall, not on this receptor specifically: The authors proposed that each seasonal influenza vaccination may bring in only a limited number of new T cells.

The CDR3 sequence holds 13 residues, the cysteine and phenylalanine included. The read is trimmed to its CDR3 DNA, 39 bases read in frame from base 1. Cut back by 1 base and 4 bases, the V and J ends lie 5 bases apart. From a lookup of the germline V gene, CDR1 and CDR2 are SGHTA and FQGNSA. Library method: RT-PCR. The sample was run on an Illumina HiSeq 2500. The raw public data were reprocessed by TCRdb itself: fastp quality trimming at Q25, MiXCR clonotype calling, in-frame beta chains only. Records with the same CDR3 protein are collapsed into one entry carrying the most frequent genes and DNA. Counted in this sample were about 520,000 distinct CDR3 sequences; 25% of them appeared once. Over 1.5% of the sample is in the top ten clones. Concerning this clonotype: The antigen it binds to is not known. No much larger clonotype is one base removed from it; base qualities were not supplied.

This TCR was sampled from a man aged 50 to 59 who received an inactivated influenza vaccine. Donor details come from another sample of the same person, matched by shared clones. The specimen comprised CD4+ T cells sorted from PBMCs, sampled roughly 5 days after vaccination. In this chain, TRBV7-2 is recombined with TRBJ2-1, with the D gene uncertain. The DNA is as follows: TGTGCCAGCAGCTTAGTGCGTTACAATGAGCAGTTCTTC. Translation gives CASSLVRYNEQFF.